The 10 T cell receptor beta chains presented below share a single source sample, sequenced in a study of T cells in tumors after PD-1 blockade. Some clones are missing from TCRdb's copy, which holds only in-frame ones; the method was immunoSEQ multiplex PCR. The repertoire has under 50,000 clones, roughly 80% of them found once; the top ten carry around 9.3%. Specimen: PBMCs, collected before anti-PD-1 therapy. These receptors originate from a human donor with advanced basal cell or squamous cell carcinoma (not recorded which).

V usage is TRBV5-5 and J usage is TRBJ2-2; D is perhaps TRBD1 (6 bases). The CDR3 is made up of 17 amino acids. Germline V gene sequence: CDR1 SGHKS, CDR2 YYEKEE (reference sequence). V lost 4 bases and J lost 2, with 18 bases in between. This CDR3 reads CASSPSPRGLNTGELFF. The CDR3, as DNA: TGTGCCAGCAGCCCATCCCCCAGGGGTTTAAACACCGGGGAGCTGTTTTTT.

This clone showed up just a few times. The rearrangement joins TRBV6-1 to TRBJ1-1; D remains ambiguous. Germline loops: CDR1 MNHNS, CDR2 SASEGT. Trimming pared 2 bases from V and 7 bases from J, leaving 11 bases between. This CDR3 is built from 13 residues. The CDR3 region has the DNA TGTGCCAGCAGTGAACAGGTCCATAATGAAGCTTTCTTT. Protein product: CASSEQVHNEAFF.

The chain combines TRBV3-1 (or the pseudogene TRBV3-2) with TRBJ2-1; 9 positions match TRBD1. The germline CDR1 and CDR2 sequences are LGHDT and YNNKEL (reference sequence). CDR3 length equals 15 residues. With V trimmed by 4 bases and J by 12 bases, 13 bases remained unmatched. The CDR3 loop reads CASSRGQGQAMSQFF. The CDR3 region has the DNA TGTGCCAGCAGCCGAGGACAGGGGCAAGCAATGTCGCAGTTCTTC.

The rearrangement joins TRBV19 to TRBJ2-7, with D hard to call. Trimming removed 3 bases at V and 6 bases at J, with 21 bases between. Looked up from germline, CDR1 is LNHDA and CDR2 is SQIVND (reference sequence). The CDR3 sequence is 16 residues long. The CDR3 loop reads CASSILPEPDPSEQYF. CDR3 DNA sequence: TGTGCCAGTAGTATTTTACCCGAACCGGACCCTTCCGAGCAGTACTTC.

V usage is TRBV7-2 and J usage is TRBJ2-7, with 9 nucleotides matching TRBD1. Trimming cost V 5 bases and J 5 bases; bases outside gene matches: 7. The CDR3 consists of 14 residues. Per the germline V gene, CDR1 is SGHTA and CDR2 is FQGNSA. The CDR3 is CASSPTGGINEQYF. The CDR3 DNA reads as TGTGCCAGCAGCCCAACAGGGGGCATCAACGAGCAGTACTTC.

This clone was detected only once. This chain joins TRBV11-3 and TRBJ2-5; TRBD2 matches at 7 bases. This CDR3 contains 17 residues. Germline loops: CDR1 SGHNT, CDR2 YENEEA. V was pared by 0 bases and J by 5 bases, with 12 bases of the junction left unmatched. This CDR3 reads CASSLDRVGREAETQYF. CDR3 nucleotide sequence: TGTGCCAGCAGCTTAGATCGCGTAGGGAGGGAGGCGGAGACCCAGTACTTC. Full variable domain (rest looked up from reference TRBV11-3 and TRBJ2-5): EAGVVQSPRYKIIEKKQPVAFWCNPISGHNTLYWYLQNLGQGPELLIRYENEEAVDDSQLPKDRFSAERLKGVDSTLKIQPAELGDSAVYLCASSLDRVGREAETQYFGPGTRLLVL.

This clone showed up just once. The CDR3 coding sequence is TGTGCCAGCAGCCAAGCCGGGGAGCTGTTTTTT. This encodes CASSQAGELFF. The rearrangement joins TRBV3-1 (or the pseudogene TRBV3-2) to TRBJ2-2; D remains unclear. Trimming left V 1 base short and J 6 bases short, with 0 bases between. This CDR3 spans 11 amino acids. Germline CDR1 is LGHDT and CDR2 is YNNKEL (reference sequence).

This chain connects TRBV6-5 to TRBJ2-1, with 11 bases aligning to TRBD2. V lost 6 bases to trimming and J lost 7 bases; unmatched junction nucleotides: 5. Germline CDR1 MNHEY, CDR2 SVGAGI. The CDR3 is 14 residues long. The CDR3 loop is CASSALAGENEQFF. CDR3 nucleotides: TGTGCCAGCAGCGCACTAGCGGGGGAGAATGAGCAGTTCTTC.

In this sample, this clone turned up many times. This sequence joins TRBV6-5 and TRBJ1-5; D call uncertain. The CDR3 totals 14 residues. Germline CDR1 is MNHEY and CDR2 is SVGAGI. The V end was cut by 5 bases, the J end by 2 bases, with 10 bases between. The CDR3 is CASSLGQGNQPQHF. CDR3 nucleotide sequence: TGTGCCAGCAGTCTTGGCCAGGGCAATCAGCCCCAGCATTTT.

The rearrangement uses TRBV6-5 and TRBJ1-1, with D hard to call. Per the germline V gene, CDR1 is MNHEY and CDR2 is SVGAGI. V was shortened by 7 bases and J by 0 bases, with 12 bases between the two germline ends. The CDR3 length is 14 residues. CDR3 sequence: CASKSLTLNTEAFF. Here the CDR3 DNA reads TGTGCCAGCAAGTCCCTTACTTTGAACACTGAAGCTTTCTTT.